The sequence of this TCR beta chain was determined in a study of OX40 agonist ivuxolimab in advanced cancers. Looking at the study overall: Dose-escalation cases comprised hepatocellular carcinoma, melanoma, renal cell or head and neck cancer. A history of anti-PD-1, anti-PD-L1 or anti-CTLA-4 therapy was acceptable, and roughly 40% had some.

Assay: immunoSEQ multiplex PCR; the TCRdb copy retains only in-frame clones and omits some. Of about 83,000 clones in the sample, about 90% were seen once. This clone was counted a single time. As yet, its antigen is unknown. With autoimmune disease history or systemic immunosuppression, patients were excluded. V gave up 0 bases and J gave up 2 bases, with 13 bases separating them. Germline V lookup: CDR1 MNHNY, CDR2 SVGAGI (reference sequence). This CDR3 comprises 16 residues. Study-wide points: Clonal expansion from baseline to week 6 occurred in both CD4+ and CD8+ T cells.

The V gene is TRBV6-6, the J gene TRBJ1-2; D unresolved. The sample in question was CD4+ or CD8+ T cells sorted from blood, obtained in a trial of the OX40 agonist ivuxolimab. This receptor was obtained from an adult with an advanced solid tumor such as melanoma, head and neck, liver or kidney cancer. The CDR3 DNA follows: TGTGCCAGCAGTTACTCGGCGGAGGGAATAAACTATGGCTACACCTTC. Translated: CASSYSAEGINYGYTF.